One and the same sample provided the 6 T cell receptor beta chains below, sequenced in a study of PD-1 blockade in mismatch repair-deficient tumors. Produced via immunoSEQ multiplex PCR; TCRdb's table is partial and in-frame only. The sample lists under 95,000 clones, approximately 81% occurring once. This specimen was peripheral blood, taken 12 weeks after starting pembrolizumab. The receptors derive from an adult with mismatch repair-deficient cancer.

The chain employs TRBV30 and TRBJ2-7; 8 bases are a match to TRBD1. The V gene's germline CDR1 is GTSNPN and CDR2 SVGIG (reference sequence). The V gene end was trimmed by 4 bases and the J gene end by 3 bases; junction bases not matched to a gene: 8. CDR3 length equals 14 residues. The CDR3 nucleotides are TGTGCCTGGACCCGGCGGGACAGGTGCTACGAGCAGTACTTC. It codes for CAWTRRDRCYEQYF.

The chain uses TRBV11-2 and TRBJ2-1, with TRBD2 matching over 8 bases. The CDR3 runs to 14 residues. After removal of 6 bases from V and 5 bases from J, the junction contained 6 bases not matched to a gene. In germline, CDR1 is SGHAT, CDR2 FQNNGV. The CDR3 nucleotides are TGTGCCAGCAGGAAAGCGGGAGAAAACAATGAGCAGTTCTTC. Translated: CASRKAGENNEQFF.

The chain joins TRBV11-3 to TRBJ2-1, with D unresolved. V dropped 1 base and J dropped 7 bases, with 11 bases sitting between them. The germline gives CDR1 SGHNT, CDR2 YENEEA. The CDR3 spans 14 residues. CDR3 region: CASSLVVSTNEQFF. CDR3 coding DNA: TGTGCCAGCAGCTTAGTGGTTAGCACTAATGAGCAGTTCTTC.

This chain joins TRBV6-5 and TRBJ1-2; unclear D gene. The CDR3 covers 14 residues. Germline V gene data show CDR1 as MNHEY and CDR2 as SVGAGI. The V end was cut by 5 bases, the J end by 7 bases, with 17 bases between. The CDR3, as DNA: TGTGCCAGCAGTGAAGTGGCCCGCACGGGTGGCTACACCTTC. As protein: CASSEVARTGGYTF.

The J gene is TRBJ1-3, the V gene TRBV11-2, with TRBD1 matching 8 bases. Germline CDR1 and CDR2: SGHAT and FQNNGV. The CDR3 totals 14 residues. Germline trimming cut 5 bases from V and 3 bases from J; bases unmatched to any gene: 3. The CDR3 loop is CASSETGVGNTIYF. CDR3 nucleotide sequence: TGTGCCAGCAGCGAGACAGGGGTTGGAAACACCATATATTTT.

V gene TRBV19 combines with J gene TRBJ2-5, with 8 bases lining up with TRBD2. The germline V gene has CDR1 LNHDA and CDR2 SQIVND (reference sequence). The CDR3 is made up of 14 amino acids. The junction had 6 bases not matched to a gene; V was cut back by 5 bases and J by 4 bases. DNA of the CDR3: TGTGCCAGTAGTCGAGCGGGAGTTCGAGAGACCCAGTACTTC. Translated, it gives CASSRAGVRETQYF.